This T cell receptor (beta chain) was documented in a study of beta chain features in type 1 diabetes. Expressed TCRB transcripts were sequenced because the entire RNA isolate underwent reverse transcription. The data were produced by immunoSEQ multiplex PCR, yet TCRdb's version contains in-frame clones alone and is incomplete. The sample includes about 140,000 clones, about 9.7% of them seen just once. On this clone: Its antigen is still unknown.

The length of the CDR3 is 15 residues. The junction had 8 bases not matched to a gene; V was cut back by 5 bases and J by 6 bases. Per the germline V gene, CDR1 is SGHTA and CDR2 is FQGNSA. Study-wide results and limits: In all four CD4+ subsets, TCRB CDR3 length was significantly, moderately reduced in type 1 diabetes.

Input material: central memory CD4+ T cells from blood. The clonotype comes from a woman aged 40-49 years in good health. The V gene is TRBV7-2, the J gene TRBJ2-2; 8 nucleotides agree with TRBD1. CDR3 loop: CASSLGQVFAGELFF. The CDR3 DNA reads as TGTGCCAGCAGCCTGGGACAGGTGTTCGCCGGGGAGCTGTTTTTT.